This TCR beta chain was profiled in a study of T cells in localized non-small cell lung cancer. General study points: There were a median around 59 of the top 100 tumor clones appearing in adjacent lung.

To note about this clone: Its specificity is unknown.

Unmatched junction bases numbered 3, after V lost 5 bases and J lost 2 bases. The CDR3 has 14 residues. CDR1 LNHDA and CDR2 SQIVND come from the germline V gene (reference sequence). Sequenced by immunoSEQ multiplex PCR; TCRdb stores in-frame clones only, minus some. The sample holds around 41,000 clones, about nine tenths seen once. This clonotype was obtained from an older female donor with stage I squamous cell lung carcinoma. The V call is TRBV19, the J call TRBJ1-5; TRBD1 agrees at 7 bases. The sample consisted of peripheral blood, taken before any cancer treatment. DNA for the CDR3: TGTGCCAGTAGTGGACAGGTAGGCAATCAGCCCCAGCATTTT. It encodes CASSGQVGNQPQHF.